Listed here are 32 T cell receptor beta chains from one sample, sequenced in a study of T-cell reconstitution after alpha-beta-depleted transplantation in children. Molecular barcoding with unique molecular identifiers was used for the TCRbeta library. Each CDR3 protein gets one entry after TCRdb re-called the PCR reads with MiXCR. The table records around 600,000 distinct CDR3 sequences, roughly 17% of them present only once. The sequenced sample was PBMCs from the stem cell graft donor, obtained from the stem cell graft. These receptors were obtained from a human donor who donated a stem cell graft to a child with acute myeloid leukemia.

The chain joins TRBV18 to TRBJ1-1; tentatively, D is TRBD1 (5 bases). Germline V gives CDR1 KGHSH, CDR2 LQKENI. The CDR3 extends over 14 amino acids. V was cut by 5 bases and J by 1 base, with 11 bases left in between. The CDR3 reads CASSSTVGNTEAFF. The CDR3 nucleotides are TGTGCCAGCTCATCGACAGTGGGGAACACTGAAGCTTTCTTT.

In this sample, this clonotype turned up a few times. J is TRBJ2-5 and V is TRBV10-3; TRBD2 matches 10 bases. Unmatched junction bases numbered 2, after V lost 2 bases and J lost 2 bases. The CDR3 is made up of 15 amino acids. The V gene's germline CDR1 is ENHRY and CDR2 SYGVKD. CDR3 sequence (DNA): TGTGCCATCAGTGAGCTAGCGGGGGATCAAGAGACCCAGTACTTC. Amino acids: CAISELAGDQETQYF.

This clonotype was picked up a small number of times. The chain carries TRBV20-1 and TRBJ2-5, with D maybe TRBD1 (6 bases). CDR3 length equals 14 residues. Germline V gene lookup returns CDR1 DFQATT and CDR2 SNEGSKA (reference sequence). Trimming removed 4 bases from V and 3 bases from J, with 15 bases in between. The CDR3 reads CSATLPGDKETQYF. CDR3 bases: TGCAGTGCTACTCTACCCGGGGACAAAGAGACCCAGTACTTC.

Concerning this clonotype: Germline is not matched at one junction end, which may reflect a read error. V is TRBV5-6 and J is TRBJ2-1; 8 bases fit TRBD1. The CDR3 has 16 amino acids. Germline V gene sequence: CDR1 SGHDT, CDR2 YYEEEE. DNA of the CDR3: TGTGCCAGCAGCTTGACAGGAAGCGGACAGGGTTCCCCTTTCCTATTC. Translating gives CASSLTGSGQGSPFLF.

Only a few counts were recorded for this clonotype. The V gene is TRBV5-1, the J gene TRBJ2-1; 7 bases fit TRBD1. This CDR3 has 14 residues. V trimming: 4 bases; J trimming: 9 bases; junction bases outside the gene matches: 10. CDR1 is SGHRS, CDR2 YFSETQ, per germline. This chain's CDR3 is CASSGTGVGVEQFF. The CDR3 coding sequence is TGCGCCAGCAGCGGAACAGGGGTAGGGGTTGAGCAGTTCTTC.

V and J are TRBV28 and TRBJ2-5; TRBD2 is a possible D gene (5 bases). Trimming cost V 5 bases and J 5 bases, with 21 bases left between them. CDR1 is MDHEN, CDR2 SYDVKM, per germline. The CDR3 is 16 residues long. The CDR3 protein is CASSTRRRNWRETQYF. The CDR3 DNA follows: TGTGCCAGCAGTACCCGACGCAGAAACTGGAGGGAGACCCAGTACTTC.

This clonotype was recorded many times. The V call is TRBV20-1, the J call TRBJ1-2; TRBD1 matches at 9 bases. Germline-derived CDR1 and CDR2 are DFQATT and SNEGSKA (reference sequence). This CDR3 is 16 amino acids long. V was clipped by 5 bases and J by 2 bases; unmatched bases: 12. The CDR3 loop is CSAPSTPGQGNYGYTF. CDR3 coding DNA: TGCAGTGCTCCCTCAACTCCGGGACAGGGCAACTATGGCTACACCTTC.

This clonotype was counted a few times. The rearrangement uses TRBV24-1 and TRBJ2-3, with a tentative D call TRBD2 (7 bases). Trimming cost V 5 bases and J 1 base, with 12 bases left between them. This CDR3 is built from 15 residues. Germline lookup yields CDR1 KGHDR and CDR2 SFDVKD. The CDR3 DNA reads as TGTGCCACCAGTGTGTGGGGGGGCGGCACAGATACGCAGTATTTT. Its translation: CATSVWGGGTDTQYF.

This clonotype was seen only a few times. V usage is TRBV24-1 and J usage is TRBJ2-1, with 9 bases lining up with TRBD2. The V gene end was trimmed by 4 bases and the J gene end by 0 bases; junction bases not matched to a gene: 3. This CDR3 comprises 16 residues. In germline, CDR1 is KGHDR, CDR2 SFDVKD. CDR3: CATSDRLADSYNEQFF. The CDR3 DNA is TGTGCCACCAGTGACCGACTAGCGGACTCCTACAATGAGCAGTTCTTC.

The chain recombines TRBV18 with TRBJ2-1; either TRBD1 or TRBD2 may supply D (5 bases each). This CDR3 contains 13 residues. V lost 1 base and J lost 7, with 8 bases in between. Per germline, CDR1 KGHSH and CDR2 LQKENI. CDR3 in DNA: TGTGCCAGCTCACCACGGGACGGGAATGAGCAGTTCTTC. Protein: CASSPRDGNEQFF.

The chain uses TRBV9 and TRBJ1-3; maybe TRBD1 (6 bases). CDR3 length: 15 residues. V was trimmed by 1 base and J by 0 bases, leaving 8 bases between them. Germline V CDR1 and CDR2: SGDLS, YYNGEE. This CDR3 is CASSVRGGSGNTIYF. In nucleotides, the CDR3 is TGTGCCAGCAGCGTAAGGGGGGGCTCTGGAAACACCATATATTTT.

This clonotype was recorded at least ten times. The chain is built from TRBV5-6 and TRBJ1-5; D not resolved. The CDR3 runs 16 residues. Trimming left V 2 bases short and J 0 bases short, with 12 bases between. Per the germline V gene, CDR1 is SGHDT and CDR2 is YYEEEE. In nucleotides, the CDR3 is TGTGCCAGCAGCTTAGCTGGAGGATATAGCAATCAGCCCCAGCATTTT. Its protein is CASSLAGGYSNQPQHF.

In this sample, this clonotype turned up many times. DNA of the CDR3: TGTGCCAGCAGCCCCTTCCTCACCACAGATACGCAGTATTTT. This encodes CASSPFLTTDTQYF. The genes are TRBV11-2 and TRBJ2-3; no reliable D call. CDR3 size: 14 residues. The V gene lost 5 bases and the J gene lost 2 bases, with 11 bases spanning the gap. Per germline, CDR1 SGHAT and CDR2 FQNNGV.

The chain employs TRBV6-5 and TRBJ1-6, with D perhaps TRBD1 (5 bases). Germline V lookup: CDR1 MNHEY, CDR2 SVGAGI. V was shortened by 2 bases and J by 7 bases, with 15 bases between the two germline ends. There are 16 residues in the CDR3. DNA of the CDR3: TGTGCCAGCAGTTACGTCCTGGGGCTTGGCAATTCACCCCTCCACTTT. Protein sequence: CASSYVLGLGNSPLHF.

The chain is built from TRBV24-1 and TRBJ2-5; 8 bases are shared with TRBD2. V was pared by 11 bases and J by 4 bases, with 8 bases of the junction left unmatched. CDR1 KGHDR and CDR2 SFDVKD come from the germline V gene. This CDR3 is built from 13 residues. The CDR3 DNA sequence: TGTGCCATCCAACCGGGGGGGAGAGAGACCCAGTACTTC. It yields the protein CAIQPGGRETQYF.

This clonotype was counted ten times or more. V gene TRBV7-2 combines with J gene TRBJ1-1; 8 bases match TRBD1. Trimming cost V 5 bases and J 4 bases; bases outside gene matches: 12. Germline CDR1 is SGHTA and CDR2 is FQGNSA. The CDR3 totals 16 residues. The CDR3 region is CASSLYPTGEGTEAFF. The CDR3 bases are TGTGCCAGCAGCCTATACCCGACAGGGGAGGGCACTGAAGCTTTCTTT.

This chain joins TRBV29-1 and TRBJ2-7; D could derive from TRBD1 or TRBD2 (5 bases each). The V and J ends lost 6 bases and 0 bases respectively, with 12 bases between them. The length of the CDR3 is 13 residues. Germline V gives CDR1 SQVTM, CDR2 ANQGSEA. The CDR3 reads CSVGDGSSYEQYF. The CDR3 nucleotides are TGCAGCGTCGGGGACGGTAGCTCCTACGAGCAGTACTTC.

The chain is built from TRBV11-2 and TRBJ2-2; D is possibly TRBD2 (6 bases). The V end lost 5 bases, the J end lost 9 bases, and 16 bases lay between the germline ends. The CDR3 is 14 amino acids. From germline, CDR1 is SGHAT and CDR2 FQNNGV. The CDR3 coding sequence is TGTGCCAGCAGCGCCTATGGGGGGACCAGGGAGCTGTTTTTT. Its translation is CASSAYGGTRELFF.

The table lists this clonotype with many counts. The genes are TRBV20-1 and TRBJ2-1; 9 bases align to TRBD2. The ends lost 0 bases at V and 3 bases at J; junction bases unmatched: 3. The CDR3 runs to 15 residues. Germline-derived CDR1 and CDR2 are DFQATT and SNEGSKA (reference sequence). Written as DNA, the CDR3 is TGCAGTGCTAGAGAGGGACTAGCCGGCTACAATGAGCAGTTCTTC. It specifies CSAREGLAGYNEQFF.

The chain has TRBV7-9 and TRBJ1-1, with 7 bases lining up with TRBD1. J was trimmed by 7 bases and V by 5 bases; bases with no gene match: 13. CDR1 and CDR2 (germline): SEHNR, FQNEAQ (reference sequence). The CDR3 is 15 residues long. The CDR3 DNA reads TGTGCCAGCAGCCGAGATTCCGGGACAGAAGGTGAAGCTTTCTTT. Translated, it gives CASSRDSGTEGEAFF.

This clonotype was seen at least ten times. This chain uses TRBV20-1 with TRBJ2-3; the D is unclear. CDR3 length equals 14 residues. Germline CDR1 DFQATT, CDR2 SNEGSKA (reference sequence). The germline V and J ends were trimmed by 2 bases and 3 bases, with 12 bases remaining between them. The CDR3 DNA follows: TGCAGTGCTAGAAACAGTTCCGGGACAGATACGCAGTATTTT. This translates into CSARNSSGTDTQYF.

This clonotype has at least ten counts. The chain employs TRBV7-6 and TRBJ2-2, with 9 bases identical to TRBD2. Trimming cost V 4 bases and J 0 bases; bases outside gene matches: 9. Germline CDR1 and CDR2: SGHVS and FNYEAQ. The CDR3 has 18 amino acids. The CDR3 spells CASSYRVAGASNTGELFF. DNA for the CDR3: TGTGCCAGCAGCTATCGGGTAGCGGGGGCCTCGAACACCGGGGAGCTGTTTTTT.

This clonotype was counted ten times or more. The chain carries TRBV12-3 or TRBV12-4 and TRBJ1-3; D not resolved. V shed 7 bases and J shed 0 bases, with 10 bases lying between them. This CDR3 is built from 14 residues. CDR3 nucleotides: TGTGCCAGCACCCACGGTAGCTCTGGAAACACCATATATTTT. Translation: CASTHGSSGNTIYF.

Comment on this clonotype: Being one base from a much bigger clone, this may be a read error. CDR3 nucleotide sequence: TGTGCCAGCAGCTCACGTCGCGCCAGCACAGATACGCAGTATTTT. This encodes CASSSRRASTDTQYF. This chain connects TRBV12-3 or TRBV12-4 to TRBJ2-3; no reliable D call. V was cut by 6 bases and J by 0 bases, with 13 bases left in between. This CDR3 spans 15 amino acids.

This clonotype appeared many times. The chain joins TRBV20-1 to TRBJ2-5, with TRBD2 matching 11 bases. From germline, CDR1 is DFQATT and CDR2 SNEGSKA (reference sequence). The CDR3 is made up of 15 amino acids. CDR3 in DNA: TGCAGCGCGACTCCTAGCGGGGGGCTTGGAGAGACCCAGTACTTC. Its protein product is CSATPSGGLGETQYF.

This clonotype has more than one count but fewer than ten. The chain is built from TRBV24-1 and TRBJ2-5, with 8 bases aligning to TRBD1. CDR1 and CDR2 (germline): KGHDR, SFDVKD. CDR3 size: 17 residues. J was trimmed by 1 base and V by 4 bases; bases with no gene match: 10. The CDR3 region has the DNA TGTGCCACCAGTGACGAGACAGGGGAGAGGAGCCAAGAGACCCAGTACTTC. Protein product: CATSDETGERSQETQYF.

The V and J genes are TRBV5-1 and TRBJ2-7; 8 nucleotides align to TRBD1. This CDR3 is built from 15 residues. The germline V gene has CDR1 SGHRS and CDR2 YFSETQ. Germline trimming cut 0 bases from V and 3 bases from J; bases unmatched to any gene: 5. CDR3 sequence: CASSLVTGAGYEQYF. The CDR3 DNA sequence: TGCGCCAGCAGCTTGGTGACAGGGGCCGGCTACGAGCAGTACTTC.

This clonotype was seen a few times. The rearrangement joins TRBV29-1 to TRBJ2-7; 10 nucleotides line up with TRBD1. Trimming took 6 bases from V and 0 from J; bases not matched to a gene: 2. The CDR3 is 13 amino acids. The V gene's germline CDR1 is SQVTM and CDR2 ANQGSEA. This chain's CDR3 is CSVGTGVSYEQYV. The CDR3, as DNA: TGCAGCGTCGGGACAGGGGTCTCCTACGAGCAGTACGTC.

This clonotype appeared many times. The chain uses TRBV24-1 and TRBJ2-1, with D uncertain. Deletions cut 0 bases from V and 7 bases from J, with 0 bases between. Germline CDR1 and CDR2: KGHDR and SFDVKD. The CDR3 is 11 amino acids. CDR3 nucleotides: TGTGCCACCAGTGATTTGAATGAGCAGTTCTTC. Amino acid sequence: CATSDLNEQFF.

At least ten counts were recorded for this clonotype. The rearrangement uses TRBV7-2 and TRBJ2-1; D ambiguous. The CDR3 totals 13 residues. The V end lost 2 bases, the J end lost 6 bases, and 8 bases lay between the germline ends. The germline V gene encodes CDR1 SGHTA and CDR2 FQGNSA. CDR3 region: CASSLTPPNEQFF. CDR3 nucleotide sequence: TGTGCCAGCAGCTTAACGCCCCCCAATGAGCAGTTCTTC.

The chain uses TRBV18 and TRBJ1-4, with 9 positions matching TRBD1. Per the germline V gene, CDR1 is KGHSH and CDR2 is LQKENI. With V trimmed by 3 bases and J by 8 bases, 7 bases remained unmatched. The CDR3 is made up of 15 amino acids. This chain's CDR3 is CASSPNRQGGEKLFF. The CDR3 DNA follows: TGTGCCAGCTCACCGAACCGACAGGGGGGGGAAAAACTGTTTTTT.

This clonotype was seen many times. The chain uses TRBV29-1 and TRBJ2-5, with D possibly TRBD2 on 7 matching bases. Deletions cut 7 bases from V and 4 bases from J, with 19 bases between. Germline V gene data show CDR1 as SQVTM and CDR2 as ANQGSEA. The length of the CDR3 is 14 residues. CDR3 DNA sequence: TGCAGCGCCACCCCCGGGGAGGGGGGAGAGACCCAGTACTTC. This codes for CSATPGEGGETQYF.